Below are 24 T cell receptor beta chains sequenced from a single sample in a study of blood T cell repertoires in COVID-19. Clones were sequenced by immunoSEQ multiplex PCR, and TCRdb holds only the in-frame ones, with some missing. This sample has about 170,000 clones, with around nine tenths found just once. Specimen: peripheral blood. All receptors derive from a man aged 18 to 35 with active or convalescent COVID-19.

The chain has TRBV5-5 and TRBJ1-2; maybe TRBD1 (6 bases). Per germline, CDR1 SGHKS and CDR2 YYEKEE (reference sequence). V lost 4 bases, J lost 4 bases, and 11 bases lay in between. The CDR3 has 13 amino acids. CDR3 DNA: TGTGCCAGCAGCCTCCGGGACACCTATGGCTACACCTTC. This translates into CASSLRDTYGYTF.

This clone came up once. The V and J genes are TRBV7-2 and TRBJ2-2; 9 positions agree with TRBD2. Germline loops: CDR1 SGHTA, CDR2 FQGNSA. The CDR3 is 15 amino acids. V was pared by 1 base and J by 7 bases, with 4 bases of the junction left unmatched. CDR3 sequence: CASSLVSSGIGELFF. CDR3 coding DNA: TGTGCCAGCAGCTTAGTATCTAGCGGGATCGGGGAGCTGTTTTTT.

The chain joins TRBV10-2 to TRBJ1-5; unclear D gene. V was pared by 4 bases and J by 2 bases, with 12 bases between. CDR1 is WSHSY and CDR2 is SAAADI in the germline V gene. The CDR3 covers 15 residues. CDR3 sequence (DNA): TGCGCCAGCAGTGTATCGGAAAGCGGCAATCAGCCCCAGCATTTT. It encodes CASSVSESGNQPQHF.

This clone was seen more than once but under ten times. The V and J genes are TRBV29-1 and TRBJ1-5; 11 bases agree with TRBD1. This CDR3 comprises 17 residues. Germline V gene lookup returns CDR1 SQVTM and CDR2 ANQGSEA. V dropped 4 bases and J dropped 3; count of bases not matched to a gene: 11. For the CDR3, the DNA is TGCAGCGTTGTCCTTGGGACAGGGGGATTAAACAATCAGCCCCAGCATTTT. It translates to CSVVLGTGGLNNQPQHF.

This clone was seen only once. CDR3 amino acids: CASSPSGSTDTQYF. Written as DNA, the CDR3 is TGTGCCAGCAGCCCGAGCGGGAGCACAGATACGCAGTATTTT. The chain combines TRBV7-9 with TRBJ2-3; D perhaps matches TRBD2 (6 bases). The CDR3 is 14 residues long. The germline V gene has CDR1 SEHNR and CDR2 FQNEAQ (reference sequence). Trimming pared 5 bases from V and 0 bases from J, leaving 9 bases between. Variable domain in full (rest from reference TRBV7-9 and TRBJ2-3): DTGVSQNPRHKITKRGQNVTFRCDPISEHNRLYWYRQTLGQGPEFLTYFQNEAQLEKSRLLSDRFSAERPKGSFSTLEIQRTEQGDSAMYLCASSPSGSTDTQYFGPGTRLTVL.

This clone was seen a few times. The CDR3 here is CASSLDRLVANYGYTF. CDR3 DNA sequence: TGTGCCAGCAGTTTAGACAGACTAGTAGCTAACTATGGCTACACCTTC. The chain has TRBV6-5 and TRBJ1-2; the D gene is possibly TRBD1 (5 bases). Per the germline V gene, CDR1 is MNHEY and CDR2 is SVGAGI. The CDR3 sequence is 16 residues long. Trimming left V 4 bases short and J 0 bases short, with 15 bases between.

V is TRBV19 and J is TRBJ1-5, with TRBD1 matching over 10 bases. V lost 6 bases, J lost 2 bases, and 7 bases stayed unmatched. The CDR3 spans 16 residues. CDR1 LNHDA and CDR2 SQIVND come from the germline V gene (reference sequence). The CDR3 loop reads CASSPTGGRGNQPQHF. The CDR3 DNA reads as TGTGCCAGTAGCCCGACAGGGGGCAGGGGCAATCAGCCCCAGCATTTT.

This chain connects TRBV5-6 to TRBJ2-7; maybe TRBD1 (6 bases). V lost 4 bases and J lost 1, with 12 bases in between. There are 14 residues in the CDR3. CDR1 is SGHDT and CDR2 is YYEEEE in the germline V gene. CDR3 loop: CASSRRQASYEQYF. DNA of the CDR3: TGTGCCAGCAGCCGACGACAGGCGTCCTACGAGCAGTACTTC.

J is TRBJ2-7 and V is TRBV7-9; TRBD2 might be the D (5 bases). The germline V gene encodes CDR1 SEHNR and CDR2 FQNEAQ (reference sequence). There are 14 residues in the CDR3. V lost 5 bases, J lost 3 bases, and 14 bases lay in between. Written as DNA, the CDR3 is TGTGCCAGCAGCCTTGGGCGCCGGGGCTACGAGCAGTACGTC. This codes for CASSLGRRGYEQYV.

The rearrangement links TRBV28 to TRBJ1-2, with D uncertain. Trimming took off 6 bases at V and 1 base at J, with 9 bases between the two ends. This CDR3 is 13 amino acids long. CDR1 and CDR2 from the germline V gene are MDHEN and SYDVKM. The CDR3 protein is CASRPQDNYGYTF. The DNA of the CDR3 is TGTGCCAGCAGACCTCAGGATAACTATGGCTACACCTTC.

The chain has TRBV9 and TRBJ2-1; 8 nucleotides align to TRBD2. V trimming: 6 bases; J trimming: 0 bases; junction bases outside the gene matches: 5. The CDR3 totals 15 residues. The germline V gene encodes CDR1 SGDLS and CDR2 YYNGEE. CDR3 sequence reads: CASTPLADSYNEQFF. The CDR3 DNA is TGTGCCAGCACCCCACTAGCGGACTCCTACAATGAGCAGTTCTTC.

A single count supports this clone. The chain combines TRBV5-1 with TRBJ2-7, with TRBD1 matching 10 bases. The CDR3 loop spans 13 amino acids. CDR1 SGHRS and CDR2 YFSETQ come from the germline V gene. After removal of 3 bases from V and 4 bases from J, the junction contained 1 base not matched to a gene. Here the CDR3 DNA reads TGCGCCAGCAGCTGGGGACAGGGGTACGAGCAGTACTTC. This codes for CASSWGQGYEQYF.

The V call is TRBV21-1, the J call TRBJ1-2. TRBV21-1 is a known pseudogene. The CDR3 covers 18 residues. The CDR3 sequence is CASSFLNREKKSGRGYTF. DNA for the CDR3: TGTGCCAGCAGCTTCCTTAACCGGGAGAAAAAAAGCGGTAGAGGCTACACCTTC.

This chain links TRBV27 with TRBJ1-5; 9 bases line up with TRBD1. Germline V gene data show CDR1 as MNHEY and CDR2 as SMNVEV (reference sequence). V was pared by 1 base and J by 1 base, with 5 bases of the junction left unmatched. CDR3 length equals 17 residues. The CDR3 here is CASSLLGTGTSNQPQHF. The CDR3 DNA reads TGTGCCAGCAGTTTATTGGGGACAGGGACCAGCAATCAGCCCCAGCATTTT.

This chain uses TRBV5-4 with TRBJ1-2; D may be TRBD1 (5 bases). Germline V CDR1 and CDR2: SGHNT, YYREEE (reference sequence). The CDR3 has 13 amino acids. V dropped 0 bases and J dropped 6 bases, with 9 bases sitting between them. The CDR3 region is CASSLAGGDGYTF. CDR3 nucleotide sequence: TGTGCCAGCAGCTTGGCGGGGGGGGATGGCTACACCTTC.

The V gene is TRBV9, the J gene TRBJ2-7; 12 bases are a match to TRBD1. J lost 4 bases, V lost 2 bases, and 10 bases had no gene match. Germline CDR1 SGDLS, CDR2 YYNGEE. CDR3 length: 17 amino acids. The DNA of the CDR3 is TGTGCCAGCAGCGTTACAATCCCGGGACAGGGGGCTTACGAGCAGTACTTC. Translating it yields CASSVTIPGQGAYEQYF.

The V call is TRBV11-3, the J call TRBJ1-1; 8 bases fit TRBD1. The CDR3 has 14 amino acids. V lost 2 bases, J lost 4 bases, and 3 bases stayed unmatched. Germline V gene sequence: CDR1 SGHNT, CDR2 YENEEA. The CDR3 nucleotides are TGTGCCAGCAGCTTACAGGGGGCGGGCACTGAAGCTTTCTTT. Translating it yields CASSLQGAGTEAFF. The full variable domain, in which reference TRBV11-3 and TRBJ1-1 provide the parts outside the CDR3, is EAGVVQSPRYKIIEKKQPVAFWCNPISGHNTLYWYLQNLGQGPELLIRYENEEAVDDSQLPKDRFSAERLKGVDSTLKIQPAELGDSAVYLCASSLQGAGTEAFFGQGTRLTVV.

The V and J genes are TRBV5-1 and TRBJ1-1; 9 positions match TRBD1. Germline V lookup: CDR1 SGHRS, CDR2 YFSETQ. The V segment lost 1 base and the J segment 5 bases; nucleotides outside the gene matches: 12. The CDR3 contains 17 residues. The chain's CDR3 is CASSLLLLPGTGTEAFF. CDR3 sequence (DNA): TGCGCCAGCAGCTTGCTTTTGCTCCCCGGGACAGGGACTGAAGCTTTCTTT. Variable domain in full (rest from reference TRBV5-1 and TRBJ1-1): KAGVTQTPRYLIKTRGQQVTLSCSPISGHRSVSWYQQTPGQGLQFLFEYFSETQRNKGNFPGRFSGRQFSNSRSEMNVSTLELGDSALYLCASSLLLLPGTGTEAFFGQGTRLTVV.

This chain links TRBV5-1 with TRBJ1-3; unclear D gene. Trimming shortened V by 5 bases and J by 2 bases, and 14 bases separated the two germline ends. Looked up from germline, CDR1 is SGHRS and CDR2 is YFSETQ. This CDR3 comprises 15 residues. CDR3 nucleotides: TGCGCCAGCAGGTTTGACCCGGGTACTGGAAACACCATATATTTT. Translated, it gives CASRFDPGTGNTIYF.

The CDR3 sequence: CASSVAPAGMTDTQYF. CDR3 DNA sequence: TGTGCCAGCAGCGTAGCTCCAGCGGGGATGACAGATACGCAGTATTTT. The V gene is TRBV9, the J gene TRBJ2-3, with 7 positions matching TRBD2. From germline, CDR1 is SGDLS and CDR2 YYNGEE. This CDR3 contains 16 residues. Trimming removed 0 bases from V and 3 bases from J; junction bases left unmatched: 7.

The rearrangement links TRBV11-3 to TRBJ1-1, with D possibly TRBD1 on 6 matching bases. The CDR3 runs 14 residues. The germline gives CDR1 SGHNT, CDR2 YENEEA. V was shortened by 3 bases and J by 3 bases, with 11 bases between the two germline ends. In DNA, the CDR3 is TGTGCCAGCAGCTTCCAGGGGTTGGACACTGAAGCTTTCTTT. Its protein is CASSFQGLDTEAFF. The complete variable domain, with remaining parts taken from reference TRBV11-3 and TRBJ1-1, reads EAGVVQSPRYKIIEKKQPVAFWCNPISGHNTLYWYLQNLGQGPELLIRYENEEAVDDSQLPKDRFSAERLKGVDSTLKIQPAELGDSAVYLCASSFQGLDTEAFFGQGTRLTVV.

This sequence joins TRBV30 and TRBJ2-1; 10 bases are a match to TRBD2. There are 13 residues in the CDR3. CDR1 is GTSNPN, CDR2 SVGIG, per germline (reference sequence). The V segment lost 3 bases and the J segment 5 bases; nucleotides outside the gene matches: 1. The CDR3 nucleotides are TGTGCCTGGAGCGGACTAGCGGACAATGAGCAGTTCTTC. It codes for CAWSGLADNEQFF.

The chain combines TRBV5-1 with TRBJ2-3; maybe TRBD2 (5 bases). CDR1 SGHRS and CDR2 YFSETQ come from the germline V gene. The length of the CDR3 is 14 residues. Deletions cut 2 bases from V and 4 bases from J, with 11 bases between. The CDR3 nucleotides are TGCGCCAGCAGCTTCTTGGACGGGGCAGATACGCAGTATTTT. The encoded protein is CASSFLDGADTQYF.

V usage is TRBV28 and J usage is TRBJ2-7; D is possibly TRBD1 (6 bases). The V end was cut by 6 bases, the J end by 1 base, with 10 bases between. The CDR3 extends over 13 amino acids. Germline V gene lookup returns CDR1 MDHEN and CDR2 SYDVKM. The CDR3 loop reads CASSHQGSYEQYV. The CDR3 region has the DNA TGTGCCAGCAGCCACCAGGGGTCCTACGAGCAGTACGTC.